These T cell receptor beta chains were read from a single sample in a study of shared clonotypes between healthy human individuals. The data were produced by immunoSEQ multiplex PCR, yet TCRdb's version contains in-frame clones alone and is incomplete. The table shows under 1,900,000 clones, with approximately 98.5% occurring only once. Sequenced material: naive CD4+ T cells sorted from blood. The origin of the receptors is a man aged 25-45 years in good health. Both conserved end residues are part of each CDR3. Fields, in order: V gene, J gene, D gene, clone size, CDR3 DNA, CDR3 protein. A D gene is named only where the DNA matches it firmly. Expanded clones get a size class; other rows say once, few or many, or leave the size out.

V: TRBV7-3
J: TRBJ2-7
D: NA
size: once
DNA: TGTGCCAGCAGCCCGGGGGGCAGCGGGCAGCAGTACTTC
CDR3: CASSPGGSGQQYF

V: TRBV11-3
J: TRBJ2-7
D: TRBD1
size: NA
DNA: TGTGCCAGCAGCCGACAGGGGTCCTACGAGCAGTACTTC
CDR3: CASSRQGSYEQYF

V: TRBV5-1
J: TRBJ1-2
D: NA
size: NA
DNA: TGCGCCAGCAGCTTGGAGGGGCAGGCTGGCTACACCTTC
CDR3: CASSLEGQAGYTF

V: TRBV28
J: TRBJ1-2
D: NA
size: NA
DNA: TGTGCCAGCAGCACCGACAGGTCCGCCTATGGCTACACCTTC
CDR3: CASSTDRSAYGYTF

V: TRBV5-6
J: TRBJ2-1
D: NA
size: NA
DNA: TGTGCCAGCAGCTTGTGGACTTCTGGGGACAATGAGCAGTTCTTC
CDR3: CASSLWTSGDNEQFF

V: TRBV5-4
J: TRBJ2-7
D: TRBD2
size: NA
DNA: TGTGCCAGCAGCTTGGCACTAGCGGGAGCCTCCTACGAGCAGTACTTC
CDR3: CASSLALAGASYEQYF

V: TRBV28
J: TRBJ2-2
D: NA
size: NA
DNA: TGTGCCAGCAGATTACAGGGCGCGAACACCGGGGAGCTGTTTTTT
CDR3: CASRLQGANTGELFF

V: TRBV2
J: TRBJ2-7
D: TRBD2
size: once
DNA: TGTGCCAGCAGTGAGGACGGGAGGGGTTACGAGCAGTACTTC
CDR3: CASSEDGRGYEQYF

V: TRBV5-4
J: TRBJ2-2
D: TRBD2
size: NA
DNA: TGTGCCAGCAGCGCCGGACTAGCGGGAGTCGGCACCGGGGAGCTGTTTTTT
CDR3: CASSAGLAGVGTGELFF

V: TRBV5-4
J: TRBJ2-3
D: NA
size: NA
DNA: TGTGCCAGCAGCCCCGGGGCACCCACAGATACGCAGTATTTT
CDR3: CASSPGAPTDTQYF

V: TRBV7-2
J: TRBJ1-4
D: TRBD1
size: NA
DNA: TGTGCCAGCAGCTACGACAGGGGCAGGAATGAAAAACTGTTTTTT
CDR3: CASSYDRGRNEKLFF

V: TRBV5-1
J: TRBJ2-6
D: NA
size: once
DNA: TGCGCCAGCAGCTTAGATTCGGGCTCTGGGGCCAACGTCCTGACTTTC
CDR3: CASSLDSGSGANVLTF

V: TRBV29-1
J: TRBJ2-5
D: NA
size: NA
DNA: TGCAGCGTTGAAGCCGGGGAGACCCAGTACTTC
CDR3: CSVEAGETQYF

V: TRBV2
J: TRBJ1-3
D: NA
size: NA
DNA: TGTGCCAGCAGTGACAGTGGAGACACCATATATTTT
CDR3: CASSDSGDTIYF

V: TRBV29-1
J: TRBJ2-5
D: NA
size: NA
DNA: TGCACCGCCCGGATAGGAGAGACCCAGTACTTC
CDR3: CTARIGETQYF

V: TRBV2
J: TRBJ2-7
D: NA
size: NA
DNA: TGTGCCAGCAGTGCCGGCAAGAACTACGAGCAGTACTTC
CDR3: CASSAGKNYEQYF

V: TRBV9
J: TRBJ2-2
D: NA
size: once
DNA: TGTGCCAGCAGCGTAGGTGGGAGCCACGGGGAGCTGTTTTTT
CDR3: CASSVGGSHGELFF

V: TRBV4-1
J: TRBJ2-7
D: TRBD2
size: once
DNA: TGCGCCAGCAGGCTAGCGGAAACATCCTACGAGCAGTACTTC
CDR3: CASRLAETSYEQYF

V: TRBV29-1
J: TRBJ2-3
D: TRBD2
size: once
DNA: TGCAGCGTTGGGGCCCCGACTAGCGGGAGAACAGATACGCAGTATTTT
CDR3: CSVGAPTSGRTDTQYF

V: TRBV29-1
J: TRBJ1-1
D: NA
size: NA
DNA: TGCAGCGCCGGGGGGGGCACTGAAGCTTTCTTT
CDR3: CSAGGGTEAFF

V: TRBV5-1
J: TRBJ2-5
D: TRBD2
size: NA
DNA: TGCGCCAGCACCCTCTCCCGGGAGGGCCGGGAGACCCAGTACTTC
CDR3: CASTLSREGRETQYF

V: TRBV14
J: TRBJ2-3
D: NA
size: NA
DNA: TGTGCCAGCAGCACCGCGCAGCGGAGCACAGATACGCAGTATTTT
CDR3: CASSTAQRSTDTQYF

V: TRBV5-1
J: TRBJ2-4
D: TRBD1
size: NA
DNA: TGCGCCAGCAGCTCAAGACAGGGGGCCAACATTCAGTACTTC
CDR3: CASSSRQGANIQYF

V: TRBV7-9
J: TRBJ1-5
D: TRBD1
size: NA
DNA: TGTGCCAGCAGCCGGACGGGGACAGCTGGGGGGAATCAGCCCCAGCATTTT
CDR3: CASSRTGTAGGNQPQHF

V: TRBV2
J: TRBJ2-1
D: NA
size: NA
DNA: TGTGCCAGCACACGCCGACGGAGAGACAGTGAGCAGTTCTTC
CDR3: CASTRRRRDSEQFF

V: TRBV25-1
J: TRBJ2-1
D: TRBD2
size: NA
DNA: TGTGCCACCGAGCGGGAGCCCTACAATGAGCAGTTCTTC
CDR3: CATEREPYNEQFF

V: TRBV19
J: TRBJ2-3
D: NA
size: NA
DNA: TGTGCCAGTAGTATACAATGGGAGGCACAGCAGCACACAGATACGCAGTATTTT
CDR3: CASSIQWEAQQHTDTQYF

V: TRBV9
J: TRBJ2-7
D: TRBD1
size: NA
DNA: TGTGCCAGCAGCGTAGAGGGGACAGGGGCAGCTCCCGGGCAGTACTTC
CDR3: CASSVEGTGAAPGQYF

V: TRBV6-1
J: TRBJ2-5
D: NA
size: NA
DNA: TGTGCCAGCAGTGTCTGGGGTGGACGGCAAGAGACCCAGTACTTC
CDR3: CASSVWGGRQETQYF

V: TRBV28
J: TRBJ2-7
D: TRBD2
size: NA
DNA: TGTGCCAGCAGTCTACTAGCGGGATTAGCCGAGCAGTACTTC
CDR3: CASSLLAGLAEQYF

V: TRBV5-1
J: TRBJ2-3
D: NA
size: NA
DNA: TGCGCCAGCAGCTTGGCCCGGGGGACAGATACGCAGTATTTT
CDR3: CASSLARGTDTQYF

V: TRBV5-5
J: TRBJ2-1
D: NA
size: NA
DNA: TGTGCCAGCAGCCCCCTGCGAGTGCGGAATGAGCAGTTCTTC
CDR3: CASSPLRVRNEQFF

V: TRBV14
J: TRBJ2-7
D: NA
size: NA
DNA: TGTGCCAGCAGCCATTTTGGTCAGCAGTACTTC
CDR3: CASSHFGQQYF

V: TRBV11-2
J: TRBJ2-1
D: NA
size: NA
DNA: TGTGCCAGCAGCCCATTGGGTCTCTCCTACAATGAGCAGTTCTTC
CDR3: CASSPLGLSYNEQFF